The 9 T cell receptor beta chains below all came from one sample that was sequenced in a study of blood T cell repertoires in COVID-19. Libraries were prepared by immunoSEQ multiplex PCR; TCRdb keeps only in-frame clonotypes and omits some of them. This sample has approximately 280,000 clones; around 91% occur once, and the top ten carry roughly 1.6%. Sequenced sample: PBMCs or T cells enriched from blood (not recorded which). The source is a woman aged 18-35 years with acute COVID-19.

The chain combines TRBV3-1 (or the pseudogene TRBV3-2) with TRBJ2-7; 10 nucleotides match TRBD2. This CDR3 spans 14 amino acids. Germline lookup yields CDR1 LGHDT and CDR2 YNNKEL (reference sequence). Trimming cost V 7 bases and J 3 bases; bases outside gene matches: 6. CDR3: CASKPSGSVYEQYF. The CDR3 DNA follows: TGTGCCAGCAAGCCTAGCGGGAGTGTCTACGAGCAGTACTTC.

The chain has TRBV27 and TRBJ2-1; 8 nucleotides agree with TRBD2. The CDR3 contains 14 residues. The V and J ends lost 10 bases and 1 base, in that order; junction bases with no gene match: 6. CDR1 is MNHEY and CDR2 is SMNVEV in the germline V gene (reference sequence). Here the CDR3 reads CATQAGESYNEQFF. CDR3 sequence (DNA): TGTGCCACCCAAGCGGGAGAATCCTACAATGAGCAGTTCTTC.

In its sample, this clone was seen once. The genes are TRBV15 and TRBJ1-3; 9 nucleotides agree with TRBD1. The germline V gene has CDR1 LNHNV and CDR2 YYDKDF (reference sequence). This CDR3 region has 15 residues. Germline trimming cut 1 base from V and 4 bases from J; bases unmatched to any gene: 2. CDR3 protein: CATSRGTGVGNTIYF. The CDR3 DNA sequence: TGTGCCACCAGCAGAGGGACAGGGGTAGGAAACACCATATATTTT.

The chain employs TRBV5-1 and TRBJ1-1; possible D gene TRBD1, 6 bases. The V end was cut by 3 bases, the J end by 0 bases, with 9 bases between. Looked up from germline, CDR1 is SGHRS and CDR2 is YFSETQ. CDR3 size: 14 residues. This chain's CDR3 is CASSYGQLNTEAFF. Written as DNA, the CDR3 is TGCGCCAGCAGCTACGGACAGCTGAACACTGAAGCTTTCTTT.

In this sample, this clone turned up a few times. The genes are TRBV7-8 and TRBJ2-7, with 8 bases fitting TRBD1. The CDR3 is made up of 15 amino acids. Germline values: CDR1 SGHVS, CDR2 FQNEAQ. Trimming took 1 base from V and 0 from J; bases not matched to a gene: 2. CDR3 coding DNA: TGTGCCAGCAGCTTAGGGACAGGGACCTCCTACGAGCAGTACTTC. This sequence encodes CASSLGTGTSYEQYF. Together with reference TRBV7-8 and TRBJ2-7, the CDR3 gives the full variable domain: GAGVSQSPRYKVAKRGQDVALRCDPISGHVSLFWYQQALGQGPEFLTYFQNEAQLDKSGLPSDRFFAERPEGSVSTLKIQRTQQEDSAVYLCASSLGTGTSYEQYFGPGTRLTVT.

The V call is TRBV7-9, the J call TRBJ1-1; D call uncertain. The V and J ends lost 3 bases and 6 bases respectively, with 8 bases between them. Germline loops: CDR1 SEHNR, CDR2 FQNEAQ (reference sequence). This CDR3 region has 12 residues. DNA of the CDR3: TGTGCCAGCAGCTTGTGGGGAGCTGAAGCTTTCTTT. It yields the protein CASSLWGAEAFF.

J is TRBJ1-1 and V is TRBV30; the D is unclear. Germline V gene lookup returns CDR1 GTSNPN and CDR2 SVGIG (reference sequence). V lost 3 bases to trimming and J lost 0 bases, with 8 bases between them. The CDR3 consists of 13 residues. The CDR3 region has the DNA TGTGCCTGGAGGCCCCGGTTGAACACTGAAGCTTTCTTT. Translation gives CAWRPRLNTEAFF.

The rearrangement uses TRBV6-5 and TRBJ1-1; TRBD1 might be the D (6 bases). V was shortened by 7 bases and J by 0 bases, with 15 bases between the two germline ends. Germline V gene data show CDR1 as MNHEY and CDR2 as SVGAGI. The length of the CDR3 is 15 residues. CDR3 DNA: TGTGCCAGCACCAGGGGAGACAGAATGAACACTGAAGCTTTCTTT. It encodes CASTRGDRMNTEAFF.

V is TRBV27 and J is TRBJ1-1; D gene uncertain. Trimming cost V 5 bases and J 0 bases, with 28 bases left between them. The CDR3 contains 20 residues. Germline V CDR1 and CDR2: MNHEY, SMNVEV (reference sequence). The CDR3 is CASSPRVVPQLPGMNTEAFF. DNA for the CDR3: TGTGCCAGCAGTCCCCGGGTAGTTCCCCAGTTGCCGGGGATGAACACTGAAGCTTTCTTT.